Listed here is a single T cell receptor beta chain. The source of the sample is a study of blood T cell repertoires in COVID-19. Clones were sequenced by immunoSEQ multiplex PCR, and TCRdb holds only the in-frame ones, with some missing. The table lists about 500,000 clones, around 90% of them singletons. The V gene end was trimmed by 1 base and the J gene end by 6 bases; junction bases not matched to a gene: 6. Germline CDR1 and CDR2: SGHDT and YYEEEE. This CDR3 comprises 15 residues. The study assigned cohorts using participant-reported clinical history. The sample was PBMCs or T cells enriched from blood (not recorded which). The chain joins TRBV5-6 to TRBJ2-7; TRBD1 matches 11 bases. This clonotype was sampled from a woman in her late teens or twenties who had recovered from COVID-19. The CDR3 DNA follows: TGTGCCAGCAGCTTGTTCGGACAGGGGGCGCTCGAGCAGTACTTC. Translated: CASSLFGQGALEQYF.